The entry below gives a single T cell receptor beta chain sequence along with its context. The sample is drawn from a study of cytomegalovirus exposure and HLA in healthy donors. The overall study: Inside one of the first data releases sat some 85 million unique TCRs taken from HLA-typed donors.

Germline V gene lookup returns CDR1 SGHTA and CDR2 FQGNSA. This CDR3 has 14 amino acids. The V and J ends lost 7 bases and 1 base respectively, with 14 bases between them. PCR used 60 Vbeta primers and 13 Jbeta primers. The assay was immunoSEQ multiplex PCR, and TCRdb's table has in-frame clones only and misses some. Of over 80,000 clones in the sample, 82% were seen once. Sequences were obtained from PBMCs. The sequence was obtained from a man aged 50 to 59 in good health and CMV-seronegative. The rearrangement links TRBV7-2 to TRBJ2-7; D possibly corresponds to TRBD2 (6 bases). CDR3 loop: CASTLNSGSYEQYF. CDR3 nucleotide sequence: TGTGCCAGCACCCTAAACAGCGGGTCCTACGAGCAGTACTTC.